This T cell receptor beta chain comes out of a study of T cell responses to AZD1222 COVID-19 vaccine. Study-wide background: Timing groups of about 4 and about 12 weeks for second doses were pooled. Study outcomes and limitations: There were vaccine-associated CD4 TCRs across spike, dominant at 160-218 and 743-854. Baseline serostatus was positive in only a handful of AZD1222 recipients. Receipt of two AZD1222 doses was followed by a rise in Spike-specific TCR breadth and depth.

Measured with immunoSEQ multiplex PCR; TCRdb has only the in-frame clones, and not every one. The table lists 95,000 to 150,000 clones, about nine tenths of them singletons. Concerning this clone: Its antigen is undetermined.

Germline CDR1 reads WNHNN; CDR2 reads SYGVQD (reference sequence). V lost 5 bases and J lost 5, with 13 bases in between. The CDR3 contains 13 residues. This TCR was recovered from an adult in good health. The sequencing used peripheral blood, collected on day 0 of AZD1222 vaccination. The genes are TRBV10-1 and TRBJ2-7; D is perhaps TRBD1 (6 bases). The CDR3: CASSKDRFHEQYF. The CDR3 DNA follows: TGCGCCAGCAGTAAGGACAGATTCCACGAGCAGTACTTC.